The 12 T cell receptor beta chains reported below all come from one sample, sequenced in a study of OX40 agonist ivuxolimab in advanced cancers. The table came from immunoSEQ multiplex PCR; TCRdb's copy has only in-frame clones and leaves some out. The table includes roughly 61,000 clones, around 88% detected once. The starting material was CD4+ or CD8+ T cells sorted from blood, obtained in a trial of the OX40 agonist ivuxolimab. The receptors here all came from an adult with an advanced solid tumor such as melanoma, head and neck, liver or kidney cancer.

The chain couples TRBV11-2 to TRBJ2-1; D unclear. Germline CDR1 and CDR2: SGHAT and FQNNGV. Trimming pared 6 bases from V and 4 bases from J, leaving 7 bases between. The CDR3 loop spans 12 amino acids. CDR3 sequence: CASRESYNEQFF. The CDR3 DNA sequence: TGTGCCAGCAGGGAGAGTTACAATGAGCAGTTCTTC.

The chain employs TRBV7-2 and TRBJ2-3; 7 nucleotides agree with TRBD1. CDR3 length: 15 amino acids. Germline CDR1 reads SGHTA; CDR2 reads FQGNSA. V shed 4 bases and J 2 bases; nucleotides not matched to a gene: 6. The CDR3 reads CASSSMTGNTDTQYF. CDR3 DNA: TGTGCCAGCAGCTCAATGACAGGGAACACAGATACGCAGTATTTT.

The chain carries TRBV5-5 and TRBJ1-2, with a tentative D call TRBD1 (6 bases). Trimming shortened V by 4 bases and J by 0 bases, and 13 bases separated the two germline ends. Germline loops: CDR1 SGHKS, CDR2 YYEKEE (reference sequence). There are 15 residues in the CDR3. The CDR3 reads CASSRSTGANYGYTF. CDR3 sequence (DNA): TGTGCCAGCAGCAGATCGACAGGAGCTAACTATGGCTACACCTTC.

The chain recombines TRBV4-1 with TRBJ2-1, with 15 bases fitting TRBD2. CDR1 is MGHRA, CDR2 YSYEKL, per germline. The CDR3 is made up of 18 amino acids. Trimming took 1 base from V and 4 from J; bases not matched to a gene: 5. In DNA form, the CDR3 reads TGCGCCAGCAGCCAAGCCGGAGGACTAGCGGGAGGGTACAATGAGCAGTTCTTC. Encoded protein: CASSQAGGLAGGYNEQFF.

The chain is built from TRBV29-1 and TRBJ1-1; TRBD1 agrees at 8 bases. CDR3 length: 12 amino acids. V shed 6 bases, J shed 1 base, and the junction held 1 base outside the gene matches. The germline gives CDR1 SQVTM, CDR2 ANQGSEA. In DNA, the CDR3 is TGCAGCGTAGGGACAGGGAACACTGAAGCTTTCTTT. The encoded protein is CSVGTGNTEAFF.

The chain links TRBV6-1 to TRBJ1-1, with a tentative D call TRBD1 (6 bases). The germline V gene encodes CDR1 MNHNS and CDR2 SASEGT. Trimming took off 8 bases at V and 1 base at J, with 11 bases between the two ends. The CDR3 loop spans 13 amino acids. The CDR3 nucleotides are TGTGCCAGCTCGACAGGCCAGAACACTGAAGCTTTCTTT. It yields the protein CASSTGQNTEAFF.

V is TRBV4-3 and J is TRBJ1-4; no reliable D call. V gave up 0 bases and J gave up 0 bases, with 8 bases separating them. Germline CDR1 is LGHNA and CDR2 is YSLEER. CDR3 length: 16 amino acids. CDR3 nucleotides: TGCGCCAGCAGCCAAGAAGCGATTGCAACTAATGAAAAACTGTTTTTT. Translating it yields CASSQEAIATNEKLFF.

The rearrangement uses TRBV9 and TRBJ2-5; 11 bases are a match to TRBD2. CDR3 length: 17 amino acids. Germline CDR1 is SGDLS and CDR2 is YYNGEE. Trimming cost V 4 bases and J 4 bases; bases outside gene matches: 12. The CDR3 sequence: CASSSTSGGHRGETQYF. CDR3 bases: TGTGCCAGCAGCAGTACTAGCGGGGGACACCGGGGAGAGACCCAGTACTTC.

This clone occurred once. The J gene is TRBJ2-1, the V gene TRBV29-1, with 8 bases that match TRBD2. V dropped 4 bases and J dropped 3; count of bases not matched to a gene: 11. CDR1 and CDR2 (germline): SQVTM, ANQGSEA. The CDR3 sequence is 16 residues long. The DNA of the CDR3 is TGCAGCGTTGGAACCGCAGGCGGGAGGAACTACAATGAGCAGTTCTTC. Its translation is CSVGTAGGRNYNEQFF.

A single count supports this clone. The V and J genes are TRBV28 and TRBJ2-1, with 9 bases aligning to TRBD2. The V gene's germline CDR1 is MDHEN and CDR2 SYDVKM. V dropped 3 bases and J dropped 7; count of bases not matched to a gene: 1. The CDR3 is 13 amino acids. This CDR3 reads CASSFAGGNEQFF. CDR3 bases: TGTGCCAGCAGTTTCGCGGGAGGGAATGAGCAGTTCTTC. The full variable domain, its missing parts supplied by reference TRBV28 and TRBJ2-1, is DVKVTQSSRYLVKRTGEKVFLECVQDMDHENMFWYRQDPGLGLRLIYFSYDVKMKEKGDIPEGYSVSREKKERFSLILESASTNQTSMYLCASSFAGGNEQFFGPGTRLTVL.

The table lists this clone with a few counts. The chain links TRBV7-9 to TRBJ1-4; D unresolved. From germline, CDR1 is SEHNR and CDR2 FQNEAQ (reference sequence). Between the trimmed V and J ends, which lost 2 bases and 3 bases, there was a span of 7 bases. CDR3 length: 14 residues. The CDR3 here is CASSLYGSNEKLFF. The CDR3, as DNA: TGTGCCAGCAGCTTATACGGTTCTAATGAAAAACTGTTTTTT.

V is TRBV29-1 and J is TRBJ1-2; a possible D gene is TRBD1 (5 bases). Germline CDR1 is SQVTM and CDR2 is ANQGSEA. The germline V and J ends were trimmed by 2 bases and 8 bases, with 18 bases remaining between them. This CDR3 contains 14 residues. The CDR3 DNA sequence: TGCAGCGTTGAACCCGTGAGGGGAGGGTACGGCTACACCTTC. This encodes CSVEPVRGGYGYTF.